This TCR beta chain was recovered during a study of blood T cell repertoires in COVID-19. In the study overall: Both acute and convalescent COVID-19 samples were obtained from the United States, Italy and Spain. T cells, B-cell-depleted T cells, or PBMCs supplied cDNA or gDNA.

The length of the CDR3 is 16 residues. V lost 0 bases, J lost 6 bases, and 19 bases lay in between. Germline lookup yields CDR1 SGDLS and CDR2 YYNGEE. Original handling: Reference gene primer amplification yielded estimated nucleated cell counts. This table comes from immunoSEQ multiplex PCR, and its TCRdb copy is limited to in-frame clones, with some not included. Clone size and V and J calls were adopted from that table, with D and trimming inferred from the DNA. Of about 59,000 clones in the sample, around 79% are singletons; the top ten hold about 3%. The J gene is TRBJ2-7, the V gene TRBV9, with D perhaps TRBD2 (5 bases). The sequenced sample was peripheral blood. The TCR originated in a man in his sixties with acute or convalescent COVID-19. CDR3 amino acids: CASSVGAGVNLFEQYF. DNA of the CDR3: TGTGCCAGCAGCGTAGGAGCCGGGGTCAACCTTTTCGAGCAGTACTTC.